A single T cell receptor (beta chain) is shown here with its context. Its antigen is unknown. In TCRdb, the reads were re-called with MiXCR into one record per CDR3 protein. The data show some 8,600 distinct CDR3 sequences, around 20% seen once. The sample originates from a study of lung T cells in sarcoidosis with Löfgren's syndrome. Whole-study findings and limits: TRAV12-1 and TRBV2 were reportedly most expanded in Löfgren's patients. In alpha-beta pairs, TRAV12-1 favored TRBV2, and their CDR3s were homologous. Shared TRAV12-1 and TRBV2 CDR3 motifs were reported across several patients.

The V and J ends lost 7 bases and 8 bases, in that order; junction bases with no gene match: 8. Germline CDR1 is LGHNT and CDR2 is FRNRAP. The CDR3 has 13 residues. Sequenced input: CD4+ T cells from bronchoalveolar lavage fluid. The source is a human donor with sarcoidosis (Löfgren's syndrome or another form), or a control subject (not recorded which). The chain links TRBV12-5 to TRBJ2-4; the match to TRBD1 covers 7 bases. This CDR3 reads CASADAGGYIQYF. The CDR3 DNA follows: TGTGCTAGTGCCGATGCAGGGGGATACATTCAGTACTTC.